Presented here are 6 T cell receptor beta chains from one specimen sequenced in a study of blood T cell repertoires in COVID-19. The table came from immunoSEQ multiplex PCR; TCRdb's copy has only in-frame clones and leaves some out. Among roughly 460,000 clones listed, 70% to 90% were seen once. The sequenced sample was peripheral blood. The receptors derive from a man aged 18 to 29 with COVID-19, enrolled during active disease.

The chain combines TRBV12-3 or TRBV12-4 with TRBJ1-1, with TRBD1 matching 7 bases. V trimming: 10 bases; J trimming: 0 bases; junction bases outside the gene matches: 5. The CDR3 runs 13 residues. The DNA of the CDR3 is TGTGCCACAAGACAGGGATTGAACACTGAAGCTTTCTTT. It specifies CATRQGLNTEAFF.

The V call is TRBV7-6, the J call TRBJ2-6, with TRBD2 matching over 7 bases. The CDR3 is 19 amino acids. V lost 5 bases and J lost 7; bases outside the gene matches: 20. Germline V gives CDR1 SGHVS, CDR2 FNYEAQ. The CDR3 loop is CASSPPREAGVPFANVLTF. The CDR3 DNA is TGTGCCAGCAGCCCACCCCGGGAGGCGGGAGTCCCTTTCGCCAACGTCCTGACTTTC.

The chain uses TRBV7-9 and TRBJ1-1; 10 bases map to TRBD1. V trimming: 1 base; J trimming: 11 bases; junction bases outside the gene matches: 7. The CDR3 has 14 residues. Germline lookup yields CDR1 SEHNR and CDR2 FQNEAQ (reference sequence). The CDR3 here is CASSLVRTGGSAFF. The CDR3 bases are TGTGCCAGCAGCTTAGTCCGGACAGGGGGGTCGGCTTTCTTT.

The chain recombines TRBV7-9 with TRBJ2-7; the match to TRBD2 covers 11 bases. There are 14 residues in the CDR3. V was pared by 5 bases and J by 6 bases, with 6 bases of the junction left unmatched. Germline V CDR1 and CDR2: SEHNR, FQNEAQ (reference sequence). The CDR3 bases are TGTGCCAGCAGCCCCCGGACTAGCGGGTTCGAGCAGTACTTC. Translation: CASSPRTSGFEQYF.

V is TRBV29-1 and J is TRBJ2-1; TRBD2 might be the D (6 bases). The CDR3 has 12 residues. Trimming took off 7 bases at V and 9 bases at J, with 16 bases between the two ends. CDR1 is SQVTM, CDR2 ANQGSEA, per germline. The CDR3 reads CSGGLFSGEQFF. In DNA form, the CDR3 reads TGCAGCGGAGGACTATTCTCAGGTGAGCAGTTCTTC.

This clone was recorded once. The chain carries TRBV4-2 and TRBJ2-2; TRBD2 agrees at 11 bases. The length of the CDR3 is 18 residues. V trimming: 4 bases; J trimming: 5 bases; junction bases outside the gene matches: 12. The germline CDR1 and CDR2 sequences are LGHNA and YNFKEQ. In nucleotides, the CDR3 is TGTGCCAGCAGCCCTTACTTCGGACTAGCGGGCGGTACCGGGGAGCTGTTTTTT. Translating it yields CASSPYFGLAGGTGELFF.